This T cell receptor beta chain was recorded in a study of T cell changes during pregnancy in multiple sclerosis. After removal of 5 bases from V and 4 bases from J, the junction contained 20 bases not matched to a gene. CDR3 size: 19 residues. Germline V lookup: CDR1 MDHEN, CDR2 SYDVKM. TCRdb's table, derived via immunoSEQ multiplex PCR, lists solely in-frame clones and lacks some. This sample has about 72,000 clones, with around 90% found just once. This TCR came from a female donor in good health, enrolled as a control in a pregnancy study. V gene TRBV28 combines with J gene TRBJ1-2, with 9 bases lining up with TRBD1. Specimen: peripheral blood, collected in the first trimester of pregnancy. The CDR3 loop reads CASSAATGTGRGGGYGYTF. The CDR3 DNA reads as TGTGCCAGCAGTGCGGCAACCGGGACAGGGAGGGGCGGGGGCTATGGCTACACCTTC.